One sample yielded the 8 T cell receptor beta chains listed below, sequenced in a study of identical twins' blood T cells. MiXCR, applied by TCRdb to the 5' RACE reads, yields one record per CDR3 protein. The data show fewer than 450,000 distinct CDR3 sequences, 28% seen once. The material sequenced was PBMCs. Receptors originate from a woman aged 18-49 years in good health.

CDR3 bases: TGCAGTGCTAGGGCAGGGGCCTATGGCTACACCTTC. Amino acids: CSARAGAYGYTF. The V and J genes are TRBV20-1 and TRBJ1-2; maybe TRBD1 (6 bases). V lost 3 bases to trimming and J lost 4 bases, with 9 bases between them. This CDR3 is built from 12 residues. Per the germline V gene, CDR1 is DFQATT and CDR2 is SNEGSKA (reference sequence).

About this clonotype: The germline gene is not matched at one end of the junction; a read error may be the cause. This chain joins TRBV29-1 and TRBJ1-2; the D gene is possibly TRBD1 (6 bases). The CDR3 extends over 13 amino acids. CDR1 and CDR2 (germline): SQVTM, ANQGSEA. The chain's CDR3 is CSGTTGMNYGYTF. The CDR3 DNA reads TGCAGCGGTACCACAGGGATGAACTATGGTTACACCTTC.

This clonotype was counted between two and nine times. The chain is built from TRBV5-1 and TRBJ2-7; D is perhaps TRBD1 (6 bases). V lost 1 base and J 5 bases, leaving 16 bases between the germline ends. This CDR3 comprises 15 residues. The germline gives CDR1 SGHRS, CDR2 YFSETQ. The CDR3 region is CASSLLPGEIDEQYF. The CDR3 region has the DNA TGCGCCAGCAGCTTGCTTCCAGGGGAAATTGACGAGCAGTACTTC.

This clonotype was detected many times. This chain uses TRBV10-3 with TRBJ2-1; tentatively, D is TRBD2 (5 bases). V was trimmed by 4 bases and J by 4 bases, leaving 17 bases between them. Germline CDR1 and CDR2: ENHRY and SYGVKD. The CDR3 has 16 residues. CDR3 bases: TGTGCCATCAGTGGAGTCGCTACTAGGTATTACAATGAGCAGTTCTTC. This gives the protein CAISGVATRYYNEQFF.

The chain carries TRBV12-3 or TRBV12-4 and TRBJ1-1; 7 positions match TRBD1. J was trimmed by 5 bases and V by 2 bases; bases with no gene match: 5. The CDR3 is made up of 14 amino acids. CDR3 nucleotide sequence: TGTGCCAGCAGTTTAAAGGGGGCAGAGACTGAAGCTTTCTTT. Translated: CASSLKGAETEAFF.

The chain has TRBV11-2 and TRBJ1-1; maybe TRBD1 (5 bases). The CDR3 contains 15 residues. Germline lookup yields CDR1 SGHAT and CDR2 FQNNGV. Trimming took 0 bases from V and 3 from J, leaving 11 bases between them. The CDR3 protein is CASSLDPQGYTEAFF. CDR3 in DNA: TGTGCCAGCAGCTTAGATCCCCAGGGTTACACTGAAGCTTTCTTT.

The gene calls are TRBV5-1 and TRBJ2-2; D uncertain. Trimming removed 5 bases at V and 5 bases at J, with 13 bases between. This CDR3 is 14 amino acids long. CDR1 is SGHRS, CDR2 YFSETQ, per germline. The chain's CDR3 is CASSSHGGTGELFF. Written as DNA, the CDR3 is TGCGCCAGCAGTAGTCACGGTGGGACCGGGGAGCTGTTTTTT. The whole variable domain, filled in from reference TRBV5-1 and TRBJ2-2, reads KAGVTQTPRYLIKTRGQQVTLSCSPISGHRSVSWYQQTPGQGLQFLFEYFSETQRNKGNFPGRFSGRQFSNSRSEMNVSTLELGDSALYLCASSSHGGTGELFFGEGSRLTVL.

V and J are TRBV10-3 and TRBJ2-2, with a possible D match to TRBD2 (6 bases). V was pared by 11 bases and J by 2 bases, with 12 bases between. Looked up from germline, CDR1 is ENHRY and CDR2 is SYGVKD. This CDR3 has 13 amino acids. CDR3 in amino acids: CASGLLNTGELFF. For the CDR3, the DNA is TGTGCCTCGGGACTCCTCAACACCGGGGAGCTGTTTTTT.